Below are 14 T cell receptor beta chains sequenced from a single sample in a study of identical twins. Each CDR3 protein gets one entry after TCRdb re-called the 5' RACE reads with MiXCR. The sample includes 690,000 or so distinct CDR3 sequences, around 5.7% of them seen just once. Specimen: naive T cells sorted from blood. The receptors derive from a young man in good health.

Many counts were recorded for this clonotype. CDR3: CASSNPGLQYYEQYF. CDR3 bases: TGTGCCAGCAGCAACCCGGGACTTCAGTACTACGAGCAGTACTTC. This chain joins TRBV12-3 or TRBV12-4 and TRBJ2-7, with a weak D call TRBD2 (6 bases). CDR3 size: 15 residues. Trimming shortened V by 6 bases and J by 3 bases, and 18 bases separated the two germline ends.

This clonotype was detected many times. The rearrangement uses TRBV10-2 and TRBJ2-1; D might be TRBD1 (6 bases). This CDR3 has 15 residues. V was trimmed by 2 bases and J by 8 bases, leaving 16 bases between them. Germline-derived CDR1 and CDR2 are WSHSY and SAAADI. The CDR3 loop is CASSEGRGLLDEQFF. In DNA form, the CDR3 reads TGCGCCAGCAGTGAGGGCAGGGGATTGTTGGATGAGCAGTTCTTC.

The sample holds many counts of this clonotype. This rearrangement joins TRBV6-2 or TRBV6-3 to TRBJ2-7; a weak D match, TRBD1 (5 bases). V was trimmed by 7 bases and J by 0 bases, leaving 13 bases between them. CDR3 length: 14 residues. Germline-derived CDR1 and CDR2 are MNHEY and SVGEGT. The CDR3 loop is CASTLDTSSYEQYF. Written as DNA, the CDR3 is TGTGCCAGCACCCTGGACACGAGCTCCTACGAGCAGTACTTC.

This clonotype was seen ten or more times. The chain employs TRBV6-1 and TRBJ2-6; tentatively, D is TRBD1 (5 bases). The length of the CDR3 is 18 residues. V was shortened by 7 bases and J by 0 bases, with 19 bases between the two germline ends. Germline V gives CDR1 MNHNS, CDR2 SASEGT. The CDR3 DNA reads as TGTGCCAGCACCAGAATCCAGGGCCTCGACTCTGGGGCCAACGTCCTGACTTTC. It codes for CASTRIQGLDSGANVLTF.

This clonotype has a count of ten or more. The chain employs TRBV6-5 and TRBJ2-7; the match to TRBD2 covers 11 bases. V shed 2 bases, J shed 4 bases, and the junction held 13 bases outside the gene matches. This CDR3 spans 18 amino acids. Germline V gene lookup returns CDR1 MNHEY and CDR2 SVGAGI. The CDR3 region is CASSYRGGLAGGGYEQYF. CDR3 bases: TGTGCCAGCAGTTACCGTGGAGGGCTAGCGGGAGGAGGGTACGAGCAGTACTTC.

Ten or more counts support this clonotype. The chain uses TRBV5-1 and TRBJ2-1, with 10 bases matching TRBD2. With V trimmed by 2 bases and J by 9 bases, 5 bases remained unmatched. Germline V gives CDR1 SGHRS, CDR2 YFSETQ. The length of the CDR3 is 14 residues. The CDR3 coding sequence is TGCGCCAGCAGCTTCGATAGCGGGAGGAGTGAGCAGTTCTTC. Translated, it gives CASSFDSGRSEQFF.

CDR3 in DNA: TGCAGTGCTAGCTTGCAGGGGGGGTCAAGTGAGACCCAGTACTTC. Translated: CSASLQGGSSETQYF. The chain couples TRBV20-1 to TRBJ2-5, with D possibly being TRBD1 or TRBD2 (7 bases each). V lost 3 bases and J 5 bases, leaving 19 bases between the germline ends. This CDR3 has 15 amino acids. The V gene's germline CDR1 is DFQATT and CDR2 SNEGSKA (reference sequence).

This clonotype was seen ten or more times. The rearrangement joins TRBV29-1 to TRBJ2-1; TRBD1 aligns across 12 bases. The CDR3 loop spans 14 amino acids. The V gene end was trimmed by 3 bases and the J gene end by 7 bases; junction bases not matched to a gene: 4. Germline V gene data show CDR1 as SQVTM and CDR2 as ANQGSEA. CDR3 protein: CSVDGTGGWNEQFF. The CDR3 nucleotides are TGCAGCGTTGATGGGACAGGGGGCTGGAATGAGCAGTTCTTC.

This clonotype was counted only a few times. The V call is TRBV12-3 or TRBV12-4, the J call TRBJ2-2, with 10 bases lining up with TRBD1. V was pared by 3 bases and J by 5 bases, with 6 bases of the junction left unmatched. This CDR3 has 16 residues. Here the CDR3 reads CASSLDRGSGTGELFF. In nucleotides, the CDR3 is TGTGCCAGCAGTTTGGACAGGGGGTCGGGGACCGGGGAGCTGTTTTTT.

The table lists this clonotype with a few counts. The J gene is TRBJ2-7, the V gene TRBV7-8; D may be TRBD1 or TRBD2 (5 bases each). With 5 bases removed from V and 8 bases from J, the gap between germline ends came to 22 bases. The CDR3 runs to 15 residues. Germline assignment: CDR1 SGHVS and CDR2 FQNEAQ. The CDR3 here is CASSPRGGWLVQQYV. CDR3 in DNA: TGTGCCAGCAGCCCGAGGGGCGGCTGGTTAGTGCAGCAGTACGTC.

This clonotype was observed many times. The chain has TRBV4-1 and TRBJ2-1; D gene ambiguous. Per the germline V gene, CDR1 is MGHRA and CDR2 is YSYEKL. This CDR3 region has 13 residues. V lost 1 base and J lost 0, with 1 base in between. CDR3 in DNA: TGCGCCAGCAGCCAAGCCTCCTACAATGAGCAGTTCTTC. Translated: CASSQASYNEQFF.

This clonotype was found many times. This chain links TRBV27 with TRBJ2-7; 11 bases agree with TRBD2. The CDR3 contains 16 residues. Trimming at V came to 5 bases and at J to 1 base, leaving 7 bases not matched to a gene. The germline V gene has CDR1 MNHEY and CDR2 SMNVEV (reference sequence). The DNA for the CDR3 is TGTGCCAGCAGTCCCCTAGCGGGAGGCTCTTCCTACGAGCAGTACTTC. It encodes CASSPLAGGSSYEQYF.

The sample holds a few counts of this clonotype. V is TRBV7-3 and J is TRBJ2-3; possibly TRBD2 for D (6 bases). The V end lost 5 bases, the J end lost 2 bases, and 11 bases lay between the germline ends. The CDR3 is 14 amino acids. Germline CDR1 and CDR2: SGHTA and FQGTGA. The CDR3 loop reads CASSNSGHTDTQYF. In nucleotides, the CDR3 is TGTGCCAGCAGCAATAGCGGTCACACAGATACGCAGTATTTT.

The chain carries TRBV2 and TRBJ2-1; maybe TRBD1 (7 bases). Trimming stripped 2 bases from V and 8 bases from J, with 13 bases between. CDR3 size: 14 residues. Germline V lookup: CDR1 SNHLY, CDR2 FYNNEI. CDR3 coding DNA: TGTGCCAGCAGTGAAAGGAGGGACAGCGATGAGCAGTTCTTC. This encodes CASSERRDSDEQFF.